Shown below are 25 T cell receptor beta chains from a single sample sequenced in a study of CD4 and CD8 cells across lung adenocarcinoma regions. From the PCR reads, TCRdb called clonotypes with MiXCR, one entry per CDR3 protein. The table shows around 5,100 distinct CDR3 sequences, with roughly 50% occurring only once. The material sequenced was CD8+ T cells from the margin of a lung tumor. Every receptor here comes from a male donor with lung adenocarcinoma. The CD4 and CD8 labels of this study may be unreliable.

This clonotype was observed once. The chain uses TRBV6-1 and TRBJ2-5, with TRBD1 matching over 9 bases. TRBJ2-7 explains the end of the DNA better; the J call may be wrong. Germline loops: CDR1 MNHNS, CDR2 SASEGT. This CDR3 contains 14 residues. CDR3 sequence: CASGADRGSYEQYF. CDR3 DNA: TGTGCCAGTGGAGCGGACAGGGGATCCTACGAGCAGTACTTC.

This clonotype was detected many times. The chain recombines TRBV27 with TRBJ1-1, with 7 nucleotides matching TRBD1. Trimming at V came to 5 bases and at J to 0 bases, leaving 9 bases not matched to a gene. Germline loops: CDR1 MNHEY, CDR2 SMNVEV (reference sequence). The CDR3 length is 16 residues. As DNA, the CDR3 is TGTGCCAGCAGTCCTCCGGACAGGATCTTGAACACTGAAGCTTTCTTT. It yields the protein CASSPPDRILNTEAFF.

The genes are TRBV6-1 and TRBJ2-2, with 7 bases matching TRBD1. Near its end, the DNA agrees better with TRBJ2-3, so the J call may be wrong. The germline CDR1 and CDR2 sequences are MNHNS and SASEGT. The CDR3 length is 15 residues. DNA for the CDR3: TGTGCCAGGGGCCTAGACAGGGCGAACACAGGGACGCAGTATTTT. Encoded protein: CARGLDRANTGTQYF.

This clonotype was seen only once. A junction end diverges from the germline sequence, so it may reflect a read error. V and J are TRBV6-1 and TRBJ2-3; perhaps D is TRBD1 or TRBD2 (5 bases each). There are 16 residues in the CDR3. The germline V gene encodes CDR1 MNHNS and CDR2 SASEGT. The CDR3 DNA follows: TGTGCCAGCAGTGGGTCGGGGCGGTACATCAAAGATATTCAGTATTTC. It specifies CASSGSGRYIKDIQYF.

The rearrangement links TRBV5-1 to TRBJ2-1, with a tentative D call TRBD1 (6 bases). V gave up 0 bases and J gave up 6 bases, with 10 bases separating them. The CDR3 is 14 amino acids. Germline assignment: CDR1 SGHRS and CDR2 YFSETQ. CDR3 bases: TGCGCCAGCAGCTTGGATGCAGGGGTCAATGAGCAGTTCTTC. This sequence encodes CASSLDAGVNEQFF.

As to this clonotype: This may be a read error: a much more frequent sequence differs by one nucleotide. The genes are TRBV7-6 and TRBJ2-1, with 12 bases matching TRBD2. Per germline, CDR1 SGHVS and CDR2 FNYEAQ. Trimming cost V 5 bases and J 10 bases; bases outside gene matches: 9. The CDR3 consists of 15 residues. CDR3 bases: TGTGCCAGCAGCGACACTAGCGGGGGGTCCTACGAGCAGTTCTTC. Translation gives CASSDTSGGSYEQFF.

The chain recombines TRBV7-8 with TRBJ2-1; 8 bases are shared with TRBD2. CDR3 length equals 14 residues. The V gene end was trimmed by 8 bases and the J gene end by 5 bases; junction bases not matched to a gene: 8. Germline V gene sequence: CDR1 SGHVS, CDR2 FQNEAQ. CDR3 residues: CASANSGMDNEQFF. The CDR3 DNA sequence: TGTGCCAGCGCAAATAGCGGGATGGACAATGAGCAGTTCTTC.

This chain uses TRBV7-2 with TRBJ2-1, with 12 nucleotides matching TRBD2. The V gene's germline CDR1 is SGHTA and CDR2 FQGNSA. This CDR3 comprises 14 residues. With 4 bases clipped from V and 11 bases from J, the junction kept 6 bases outside the gene matches. For the CDR3, the DNA is TGTGCCAGCAGCTCCGCAACTAGCGGGAGGAAGCAGTTCTTC. This codes for CASSSATSGRKQFF.

About this clonotype itself: Compared with germline, one end of the junction differs, possibly owing to a read error. The chain recombines TRBV27 with TRBJ2-3; the D call may be TRBD1 or TRBD2 (5 bases each). The CDR3 extends over 17 amino acids. CDR1 MNHEY and CDR2 SMNVEV come from the germline V gene (reference sequence). As DNA, the CDR3 is TGTGCCAGCAGTTTGGGGTCCGGGGCCCGGGGCAAAGATACCCAGTACTTT. It translates to CASSLGSGARGKDTQYF.

This clonotype has only a few counts. V usage is TRBV30 and J usage is TRBJ2-2; TRBD2 might be the D (5 bases). The CDR3 sequence is 16 residues long. Germline V gene sequence: CDR1 GTSNPN, CDR2 SVGIG (reference sequence). Trimming pared 0 bases from V and 3 bases from J, leaving 14 bases between. The CDR3 sequence: CAWSVAAGWDTGELFF. The CDR3 region has the DNA TGTGCCTGGAGTGTAGCGGCCGGTTGGGACACCGGGGAGCTGTTTTTT.

This clonotype turned up a few times. The gene calls are TRBV6-5 and TRBJ2-1; 8 bases align to TRBD1. Trimming removed 2 bases from V and 7 bases from J; junction bases left unmatched: 7. Germline loops: CDR1 MNHEY, CDR2 SVGAGI. The CDR3 consists of 15 residues. CDR3 in amino acids: CASSYPRTGRNEQFF. For the CDR3, the DNA is TGTGCCAGCAGTTACCCAAGGACAGGGAGAAATGAGCAGTTCTTC.

This clonotype was seen only once. CDR3 residues: CASSQGQGWTGFGELFF. CDR3 in DNA: TGTGCCAGCAGCCAAGGACAGGGCTGGACTGGATTCGGGGAGCTGTTTTTT. The chain recombines TRBV7-6 with TRBJ2-2, with TRBD1 identical over 8 bases. The V and J ends lost 5 bases and 7 bases, in that order; junction bases with no gene match: 15. The CDR3 is made up of 17 amino acids. Looked up from germline, CDR1 is SGHVS and CDR2 is FNYEAQ.

This chain links TRBV29-1 with TRBJ2-5; 9 positions match TRBD1. Germline CDR1 SQVTM, CDR2 ANQGSEA. After removal of 7 bases from V and 5 bases from J, the junction contained 5 bases not matched to a gene. The CDR3 is 12 amino acids. CDR3 nucleotides: TGCAGCGCCTCGGGACAGGGTGAGACCCAGTACTTC. Protein product: CSASGQGETQYF.

The rearrangement links TRBV7-8 to TRBJ1-1; tentatively, D is TRBD1 (6 bases). CDR3 length: 17 amino acids. The germline V gene encodes CDR1 SGHVS and CDR2 FQNEAQ. V gave up 4 bases and J gave up 4 bases, with 22 bases separating them. DNA for the CDR3: TGTGCCAGCAGCTCCTGGCGGGGGGCAACGGGGAGCACTGAAGCTTTCTTT. It encodes CASSSWRGATGSTEAFF.

This clonotype is termed medium-sized. The rearrangement uses TRBV27 and TRBJ2-1; a possible D gene is TRBD1 (5 bases). Trimming took 4 bases from V and 3 from J, leaving 13 bases between them. There are 15 residues in the CDR3. Germline CDR1 reads MNHEY; CDR2 reads SMNVEV (reference sequence). The CDR3 reads CASSSIDRFYNEQFF. Written as DNA, the CDR3 is TGTGCCAGCAGTTCTATCGACAGATTCTACAATGAGCAGTTCTTC.

The gene calls are TRBV10-3 and TRBJ2-1; D uncertain. Germline V gene sequence: CDR1 ENHRY, CDR2 SYGVKD. CDR3 length: 13 residues. V was shortened by 8 bases and J by 5 bases, with 13 bases between the two germline ends. DNA for the CDR3: TGTGCCATCCGAGCGTCCACGGACAATGAGCAGTTCTTC. Residues: CAIRASTDNEQFF.

J is TRBJ1-2 and V is TRBV7-2, with D unclear. CDR3 length equals 15 residues. V shed 1 base and J shed 8 bases, with 17 bases lying between them. Germline CDR1 SGHTA, CDR2 FQGNSA. The CDR3 sequence: CASSLDNRLERGYTF. CDR3 DNA: TGTGCCAGCAGCTTAGATAACCGACTTGAGAGGGGCTACACCTTC.

This clonotype turned up a few times. The J gene is TRBJ2-1, the V gene TRBV6-1; 7 positions match TRBD2. The DNA end lines up better with TRBJ2-7; the J call may be wrong. CDR3 length: 14 amino acids. CDR1 and CDR2 from the germline V gene are MNHNS and SASEGT. In DNA form, the CDR3 reads TGTGCCAGCGCTGGTGGGGCGGGAGTTCAGGAGCAGTACTTC. This encodes CASAGGAGVQEQYF.

The chain combines TRBV27 with TRBJ2-1; D uncertain. The ends were cut back, 6 bases at V and 14 bases at J, with 17 bases in the middle. The CDR3 has 12 residues. Looked up from germline, CDR1 is MNHEY and CDR2 is SMNVEV (reference sequence). The CDR3 sequence is CASRQNAVREFF. The CDR3 coding sequence is TGTGCCAGCAGACAAAACGCGGTTCGGGAGTTCTTC.

The chain links TRBV5-1 to TRBJ2-1; unclear D gene. TRBJ2-7 explains the end of the DNA better; the J call may be wrong. The CDR3 is 14 residues long. Germline loops: CDR1 SGHRS, CDR2 YFSETQ. The CDR3 nucleotides read TGCGCCAGCAGCTTGTCCCTTAACCCTTACGAGCAGTACTTC. Translating gives CASSLSLNPYEQYF.

The chain recombines TRBV7-2 with TRBJ2-1, with a tentative D call TRBD1 (5 bases). CDR1 and CDR2 (germline): SGHTA, FQGNSA. Trimming took off 0 bases at V and 4 bases at J, with 10 bases between the two ends. The CDR3 runs 15 residues. CDR3 nucleotides: TGTGCCAGCAGCTTAGCTACCAGGGTTTACAATGAGCAGTTCTTC. The encoded protein is CASSLATRVYNEQFF.

In its sample, this clonotype was seen once. This chain joins TRBV10-1 and TRBJ2-3; TRBD1 aligns across 8 bases. Germline V lookup: CDR1 WNHNN, CDR2 SYGVQD (reference sequence). V dropped 3 bases and J dropped 4; count of bases not matched to a gene: 6. The CDR3 contains 15 residues. CDR3 sequence: CASSDGDRGPDTQYF. CDR3 in DNA: TGCGCCAGCAGTGACGGAGACAGGGGACCAGATACGCAGTATTTT.

The rearrangement joins TRBV6-5 to TRBJ1-1; 8 bases map to TRBD1. The CDR3 sequence is 14 residues long. Per the germline V gene, CDR1 is MNHEY and CDR2 is SVGAGI. V was clipped by 4 bases and J by 3 bases; unmatched bases: 4. Written as DNA, the CDR3 is TGTGCCAGCAGTTCGGACAGGGCGGACACTGAAGCTTTCTTT. Protein product: CASSSDRADTEAFF.

The chain recombines TRBV27 with TRBJ1-1; unclear D gene. The V gene lost 8 bases and the J gene lost 1 base, with 11 bases spanning the gap. This CDR3 comprises 13 residues. Germline V gene data show CDR1 as MNHEY and CDR2 as SMNVEV (reference sequence). The CDR3 here is CASRRVSNTEAFF. CDR3 sequence (DNA): TGTGCCAGCCGCCGCGTCTCGAACACTGAAGCTTTCTTT.

This clonotype is classed as medium-sized. V gene TRBV27 combines with J gene TRBJ2-1; 7 bases are shared with TRBD2. J gave up 9 bases and V 10 bases, and 12 bases lay outside the gene matches. The CDR3 is 13 residues long. The V gene's germline CDR1 is MNHEY and CDR2 SMNVEV (reference sequence). The CDR3 sequence: CATLGEGRSEQFF. CDR3 in DNA: TGTGCCACACTCGGGGAGGGCCGTAGTGAGCAGTTCTTC.